Listed below are T cell receptor beta chains from one sample, sequenced in a study of cytomegalovirus exposure and HLA in healthy donors. The data were produced by immunoSEQ multiplex PCR, yet TCRdb's version contains in-frame clones alone and is incomplete. The sample consists of about 120,000 clones, about 79% of them appearing once. Sequences were obtained from PBMCs. These receptors came from a human donor in good health. The CDR3 runs from the conserved cysteine through the conserved F or W. Each record gives: CDR3 length, clone size, J gene, V gene, D gene, CDR3 protein, CDR3 DNA. D genes are given only for firm matches. Clone size is not always given. Where it is, it says once, few, many or a class for expanded clones.

13	once	TRBJ2-7	TRBV13	TRBD2	CASSLDPAGGQYF	TGTGCCAGCAGCTTAGACCCCGCGGGAGGGCAGTACTTC
15	NA	TRBJ1-2	TRBV27	NA	CASSPSGVVVYGYTF	TGTGCCAGCAGTCCATCAGGGGTGGTTGTCTATGGCTACACCTTC
14	NA	TRBJ2-7	TRBV5-1	NA	CASSRSGQSYEQYF	TGCGCCAGCAGCCGATCCGGACAGAGCTACGAGCAGTACTTC
12	NA	TRBJ1-5	TRBV7-9	TRBD1	CAISRGKQPQHF	TGTGCCATTTCCAGGGGGAAGCAGCCCCAGCATTTT
11	once	TRBJ2-7	TRBV6-5	NA	CATASSYEQYF	TGTGCCACCGCTAGCTCCTACGAGCAGTACTTC
15	NA	TRBJ2-7	TRBV11-3	NA	CASSLTQVPSYEQYF	TGTGCCAGCAGCTTGACACAGGTACCCTCCTACGAGCAGTACTTC
17	NA	TRBJ2-7	TRBV7-9	TRBD1	CASSFQTTRGTGNEQYF	TGTGCCAGCAGCTTCCAAACTACGAGGGGGACAGGGAACGAGCAGTACTTC
15	once	TRBJ1-2	TRBV15	NA	CATSRSVTSGNGYTF	TGTGCCACCAGCAGATCGGTCACGTCAGGGAATGGCTACACCTTC
13	NA	TRBJ1-2	TRBV29-1	TRBD1	CSVEKGTAYGYTF	TGCAGCGTGGAGAAAGGGACAGCCTATGGCTACACCTTC
11	NA	TRBJ2-3	TRBV29-1	TRBD2	CSVIGTSGVYF	TGCAGCGTTATAGGGACTAGCGGGGTCTATTTT
13	once	TRBJ1-1	TRBV5-6	NA	CASRGTGYTEAFF	TGTGCCAGCAGGGGAACGGGGTACACTGAAGCTTTCTTT
14	NA	TRBJ2-7	TRBV6-5	TRBD2	CASSYSAGGYEQYF	TGTGCCAGCAGTTACTCGGCGGGAGGTTACGAGCAGTACTTC
15	once	TRBJ2-1	TRBV11-2	TRBD2	CASRHPGLAGYEQFF	TGTGCCAGCAGACATCCGGGACTAGCGGGCTATGAGCAGTTCTTC
16	once	TRBJ2-5	TRBV6-6	TRBD2	CASTSPGRGGRETQYF	TGTGCCAGCACCTCCCCCGGGCGGGGGGGCCGGGAGACCCAGTACTTC
15	NA	TRBJ2-5	TRBV7-7	TRBD2	CASSRGLAGEETQYF	TGTGCCAGCAGCAGGGGACTAGCGGGAGAGGAGACCCAGTACTTC
14	NA	TRBJ2-5	TRBV18	TRBD1	CASSLQGQQETQYF	TGTGCCAGCTCTCTACAGGGGCAGCAAGAGACCCAGTACTTC
14	NA	TRBJ1-4	TRBV7-2	NA	CASSYGGANEKLFF	TGTGCCAGCAGCTATGGGGGGGCTAATGAAAAACTGTTTTTT
18	NA	TRBJ1-2	TRBV21-1	NA	CASSRGQEKGLCNYGYTF	TGTGCCAGCAGCAGAGGACAGGAAAAAGGTCTTTGTAACTATGGCTACACCTTC
13	NA	TRBJ2-7	TRBV15	NA	CATSLWGREEQYF	TGTGCCACCAGCCTGTGGGGCCGTGAGGAGCAGTACTTC
11	NA	TRBJ1-2	TRBV30	NA	CAWSGIHAGVF	TGTGCCTGGAGTGGTATCCATGCCGGGGTCTTC
14	NA	TRBJ2-1	TRBV4-2	TRBD2	CASSQGDYQPEQFF	TGTGCCAGCAGCCAGGGGGACTACCAACCGGAGCAGTTCTTC
16	NA	TRBJ2-1	TRBV9	NA	CASSVVGGASGNEQFF	TGTGCCAGCAGCGTAGTGGGGGGGGCGAGTGGGAATGAGCAGTTCTTC
16	few	TRBJ2-1	TRBV7-6	TRBD2	CASSLVRGGPSGEQFF	TGTGCCAGCAGCTTAGTTAGGGGAGGGCCGTCTGGTGAGCAGTTCTTC
15	once	TRBJ1-3	TRBV28	NA	CASTQASFSGNTIYF	TGTGCCAGCACGCAGGCCTCCTTCTCTGGAAACACCATATATTTT
12	NA	TRBJ2-7	TRBV7-2	NA	CASSRTTYEQYF	TGTGCCAGCAGCCGGACTACCTACGAGCAGTACTTC
14	NA	TRBJ2-2	TRBV19	NA	CASDPRGHAGELFF	TGTGCCAGCGACCCCAGAGGGCACGCCGGGGAGCTGTTTTTT
14	NA	TRBJ1-2	TRBV6-5	TRBD1	CASSYSQGEYGYTF	TGTGCCAGCAGTTATTCACAGGGGGAATATGGCTACACCTTC
17	NA	TRBJ2-2	TRBV28	NA	CASTPWSLGANTGELFF	TGTGCCAGCACCCCCTGGTCTTTGGGAGCGAACACCGGGGAGCTGTTTTTT
14	NA	TRBJ1-4	TRBV6-5	NA	CASREDSPRSELFF	TGTGCCAGCAGGGAGGATAGTCCCCGGAGTGAACTGTTTTTT
15	NA	TRBJ2-5	TRBV7-9	NA	CASSLGAQYQETQYF	TGTGCCAGCAGCTTAGGGGCCCAGTACCAAGAGACCCAGTACTTC
20	NA	TRBJ2-6	TRBV7-6	TRBD2	CASSLITSGGASVGANVLTF	TGTGCCAGCAGCTTAATAACTAGCGGGGGGGCTAGTGTTGGGGCCAACGTCCTGACTTTC
14	NA	TRBJ1-1	TRBV28	TRBD1	CASRQTGTGLRAFF	TGTGCCAGCAGGCAAACCGGGACAGGGCTTAGAGCTTTCTTT
13	NA	TRBJ1-3	TRBV6-1	NA	CASSEVLYEAIYF	TGTGCCAGCAGTGAAGTGTTGTATGAGGCCATATATTTT
14	NA	TRBJ2-7	TRBV7-9	NA	CASSLRTTNSEQYF	TGTGCCAGCAGCCTAAGGACTACGAACTCCGAGCAGTACTTC
13	NA	TRBJ1-1	TRBV6-6	NA	CASSLGHNTEAFF	TGTGCCAGCAGCTTGGGGCACAACACTGAAGCTTTCTTT
13	NA	TRBJ1-1	TRBV2	TRBD1	CASIGLGTAEAFF	TGTGCCAGCATTGGGCTAGGGACAGCTGAAGCTTTCTTT
17	NA	TRBJ2-3	TRBV4-1	TRBD2	CASSQEPSGASTDTQYF	TGCGCCAGCAGCCAAGAGCCTAGCGGAGCTAGCACAGATACGCAGTATTTT
19	NA	TRBJ2-1	TRBV7-2	TRBD2	CASSYTPGLAGGPQGEQFF	TGTGCCAGCAGTTATACCCCGGGACTAGCGGGGGGGCCCCAGGGAGAGCAGTTCTTC
15	NA	TRBJ1-1	TRBV29-1	TRBD1	CSVSGQGASNTEAFF	TGCAGCGTTTCCGGACAGGGGGCATCGAACACTGAAGCTTTCTTT
15	NA	TRBJ2-1	TRBV19	NA	CASSWTQPGVNEQFF	TGTGCCAGTAGTTGGACCCAGCCGGGGGTCAATGAGCAGTTCTTC
12	NA	TRBJ1-2	TRBV7-2	NA	CASSLAGRGYTF	TGTGCCAGCAGCTTAGCGGGGCGCGGCTACACCTTC
14	NA	TRBJ1-2	TRBV28	NA	CASSLRQGRDGYTF	TGTGCCAGCAGTTTGCGGCAGGGGAGGGATGGCTACACCTTC
14	NA	TRBJ1-5	TRBV6-1	NA	CASSGAGLSQPQHF	TGTGCCAGCAGTGGGGCGGGGTTATCTCAGCCCCAGCATTTT
15	NA	TRBJ1-3	TRBV4-1	NA	CASSYGQSSGNTIYF	TGCGCCAGCAGCTATGGACAGTCCTCTGGAAACACCATATATTTT
12	few	TRBJ2-1	TRBV4-1	NA	CASSQDLNEQFF	TGCGCCAGCAGCCAAGATCTAAATGAGCAGTTCTTC
13	NA	TRBJ2-4	TRBV5-1	TRBD2	CASKLAGTNIQYF	TGCGCCAGCAAACTAGCGGGAACGAACATTCAGTACTTC
16	NA	TRBJ1-1	TRBV7-8	NA	CASSPGRGMLNTEAFF	TGTGCCAGCAGCCCAGGGCGGGGGATGTTGAACACTGAAGCTTTCTTT
15	NA	TRBJ2-3	TRBV5-4	NA	CASSNLQGRTDTQYF	TGTGCCAGCAGCAACCTGCAGGGGAGAACAGATACGCAGTATTTT
16	NA	TRBJ1-5	TRBV5-8	NA	CASSDARGHFNQPQHF	TGTGCCAGCAGCGACGCCAGAGGACATTTCAATCAGCCCCAGCATTTT
17	NA	TRBJ2-7	TRBV11-2	TRBD2	CASSLDLTSGRSHEQYF	TGTGCCAGCAGCTTAGATCTGACTAGCGGGAGGTCTCACGAGCAGTACTTC
13	NA	TRBJ1-4	TRBV10-3	NA	CAIKSGTNEKLFF	TGTGCCATCAAGTCGGGGACTAATGAAAAACTGTTTTTT
15	few	TRBJ2-3	TRBV9	TRBD1	CASSSGTDHTDTQYF	TGTGCCAGCTCATCCGGGACAGATCACACAGATACGCAGTATTTT
12	few	TRBJ1-5	TRBV28	NA	CASRGQGQPQHF	TGTGCCAGCAGGGGCCAAGGCCAGCCCCAGCATTTT
12	NA	TRBJ1-2	TRBV13	TRBD1	CASSARGLGYTF	TGTGCCAGCAGCGCAAGGGGGCTTGGCTACACCTTC
16	NA	TRBJ2-5	TRBV27	NA	CASSSTPGSSKETQYF	TGTGCCAGCAGTTCAACACCGGGGAGTTCGAAAGAGACCCAGTACTTC